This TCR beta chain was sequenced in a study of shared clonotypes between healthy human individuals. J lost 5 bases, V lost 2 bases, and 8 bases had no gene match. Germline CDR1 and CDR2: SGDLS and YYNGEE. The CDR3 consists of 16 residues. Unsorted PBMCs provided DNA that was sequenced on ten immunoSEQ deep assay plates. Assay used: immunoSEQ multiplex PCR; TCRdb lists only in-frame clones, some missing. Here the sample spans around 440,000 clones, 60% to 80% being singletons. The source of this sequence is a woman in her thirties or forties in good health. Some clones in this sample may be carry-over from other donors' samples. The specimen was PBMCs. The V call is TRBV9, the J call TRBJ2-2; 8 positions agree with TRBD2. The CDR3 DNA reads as TGTGCCAGCAGCGTTCGGGAGGGTTTCGGAACCGGGGAGCTGTTTTTT. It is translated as CASSVREGFGTGELFF.